These T cell receptor beta chains were read from a single sample in a study of early T cells in non-severe SARS-CoV-2 infection. One entry per CDR3 protein, called by TCRdb with MiXCR from the 5' RACE reads. The data contain about 61,000 distinct CDR3 sequences, approximately 12% of them singletons. Sequencing used whole blood, obtained at baseline. The receptors here all came from an adult who was a healthcare worker with PCR-confirmed SARS-CoV-2 infection or an uninfected control (not recorded which). The donor label of this sample is uncertain. Each CDR3 is given with its conserved first and last residue.

v_gene	j_gene	CDR3aa
TRBV9	TRBJ1-1	CASSVGGDNTEAFF
TRBV9	TRBJ2-5	CASSPRTGEETQYF
TRBV27	TRBJ2-1	CASSPTDPTYNEQFF
TRBV4-1	TRBJ1-1	CASSQVFREQNTEAFF
TRBV28	TRBJ1-1	CASSLLGAEAFF
TRBV27	TRBJ1-2	CASSLYGGRTYGYTF
TRBV4-2	TRBJ2-3	CASSQDLLGISGTDTQYF
TRBV12-3/TRBV12-4	TRBJ1-1	CASSFQLNTEAFF
TRBV11-2	TRBJ1-5	CASSLRWGDDQPQHF
TRBV10-3	TRBJ1-6	CAISDRLSDNSPLHF
TRBV6-1	TRBJ2-6	CASSEGPLSITGANVLTF
TRBV10-3	TRBJ1-6	CAISEGTEGNLGYSPLHF
TRBV24-1	TRBJ2-1	CATSDPSGIDYNEQFF
TRBV6-6	TRBJ2-5	CASSYSETQYF
TRBV19	TRBJ2-3	CASSIDIRSTDTQYF
TRBV5-1	TRBJ2-2	CASSLFGGAGTGELFF
TRBV30	TRBJ1-1	CAWSAGLVNTEAFF
TRBV24-1	TRBJ2-4	CATSDPGTGNIQYF
TRBV18	TRBJ1-2	CASSTPRDSYGYTF
TRBV5-1	TRBJ2-2	CASSLLTGGRELFF
TRBV21-1	TRBJ2-1	CASLSGPSGEQFF
TRBV7-2	TRBJ2-1	CASSLSASGLKIGLEQFF
TRBV19	TRBJ1-5	CASSGSYSNQPQHF
TRBV5-1	TRBJ2-1	CASSPLAGPDEQFF
TRBV24-1	TRBJ2-3	CATRDLAGDTQYF
TRBV19	TRBJ2-1	CASGFGRGQVDEQFF
TRBV12-3/TRBV12-4	TRBJ2-5	CASSTSGWRIETQYF
TRBV10-1	TRBJ1-4	CASSRYYPTVLLEKLFF
TRBV6-1	TRBJ1-2	CASSEAGQGIYGYTF
TRBV29-1	TRBJ2-1	CSAGQGTNEQFF
TRBV2	TRBJ2-5	CASNRQGLETQYF
TRBV6-1	TRBJ1-5	CASSLTSGNRNQPQHF
TRBV5-5	TRBJ2-1	CASMFVMGGLNEQFF
TRBV27	TRBJ2-3	CASSFQAADTQYF
TRBV20-1	TRBJ2-2	CSASKASNTGELFF
TRBV5-6	TRBJ1-6	CASSLEGTINSPLHF
TRBV11-2	TRBJ2-3	CASSLAPVGDTQYF
TRBV6-6	TRBJ2-2	CASSPPGQGRSGELFF
TRBV5-6	TRBJ1-2	CASSLGPKATF
TRBV6-2/TRBV6-3	TRBJ1-1	CASREELTEAFF
TRBV25-1	TRBJ1-2	CASSASEVANYGYTF
TRBV4-1	TRBJ2-2	CASSRGGQGNTGELFF
TRBV7-3	TRBJ1-2	CASRLLDRVRDYGYTF
TRBV6-2/TRBV6-3	TRBJ2-1	CASSLWTSGTYNEQFF
TRBV10-3	TRBJ2-3	CASRGPGQGVDTQYF
TRBV6-6	TRBJ1-5	CASSYWARPGSYNQPQHF
TRBV15	TRBJ2-3	CATAGRRTDTQYF
TRBV6-6	TRBJ1-6	CASSPVPLSPLHF
TRBV24-1	TRBJ2-3	CATSDRAADTQYF
TRBV12-3/TRBV12-4	TRBJ1-2	CASKPGHTSGYTF
TRBV20-1	TRBJ1-5	CSARETAGGNQPQHF